A selection of T cell receptor beta chains follows, all from one sample in a study of T cells in Graves' hyperthyroidism and ophthalmopathy. TCRdb reprocessed the multiplex PCR reads with MiXCR, giving one entry per CDR3 protein. The sample contains about 560,000 distinct CDR3 sequences, approximately 15% of which appear only once. The sample was blood. These receptors came from a woman aged 18-29 years with Graves' hyperthyroidism. Both conserved end residues are part of each CDR3. A D gene is named only where the DNA matches it firmly. For some rows the clone size is stated as once, few or many, or as a class when expanded; others skip it.

D	size	V	J	DNA	CDR3
.	many	TRBV3-1	TRBJ1-2	TGTGCCAGCAGCCCCGATAGAGGCCTGGGGATCTATGGCTACACCTTC	CASSPDRGLGIYGYTF
TRBD2	many	TRBV20-1	TRBJ2-1	TGCAGTCCCATGGATAGCGGGAGAGCGAGCTCCTACAATGAGCAGTTCTTC	CSPMDSGRASSYNEQFF
.	few	TRBV6-2/TRBV6-3	TRBJ1-1	TGTGCCAGCAGTTACTCGGCAGCAAACACTGAAGCTTTCTTT	CASSYSAANTEAFF
TRBD1	.	TRBV29-1	TRBJ2-7	TGCAGCGTGAACCAGGGGGTTCACGAGCAGTACTTC	CSVNQGVHEQYF
TRBD1	few	TRBV20-1	TRBJ1-3	TGCAGTGCATATAACAGGGGGCATTATGGAAGCACCATATATTTT	CSAYNRGHYGSTIYF
.	many	TRBV6-1	TRBJ2-7	TGTGCCAGCAGTTATAGTGAAACAGCGAGGTACGAGCAGTACTTC	CASSYSETARYEQYF
TRBD2	few	TRBV3-1	TRBJ2-7	TGTGCCAGCAGCCAAGACACGGGGGGGTACGAGCAGTACTTC	CASSQDTGGYEQYF
.	few	TRBV6-1	TRBJ2-1	TGTGCCAGCAGCGGAAGTGAGCAGTTCTTC	CASSGSEQFF
TRBD2	many	TRBV20-1	TRBJ2-1	TGCAGTGCTCCTTACACCGTTGGGGAGGGGTCCTACAATGAGCAGTTCTTC	CSAPYTVGEGSYNEQFF
.	.	TRBV7-2	TRBJ1-5	TGTGCCAGCAGCGTGGACGGGGCGGGTCAGCCCCAGCATTTT	CASSVDGAGQPQHF
.	few	TRBV12-3/TRBV12-4	TRBJ2-3	TGTGCCAGCAGTATAAACAGGGATACGCAGTATTTT	CASSINRDTQYF
.	many	TRBV3-1	TRBJ2-1	TGTGCCAGCAGCCACGTCCGGGACTCCCAGTTCTTC	CASSHVRDSQFF
.	many	TRBV24-1	TRBJ2-2	TGTGCCACCAGTGATTTGCGACGCCCCACGAACACCGGGGAGCTGTTTTTT	CATSDLRRPTNTGELFF
TRBD1	.	TRBV4-1	TRBJ1-5	TGCGCCAGCAGCCTTACCCTCGGGACAGGGGTGCAGCCCCAGCATTTT	CASSLTLGTGVQPQHF
TRBD1	many	TRBV29-1	TRBJ1-2	TGCAGCGTGCGGACAGGGGAACTTAGCTACACCTTC	CSVRTGELSYTF
.	many	TRBV7-9	TRBJ2-7	TGTGCCAGCAGGAAACAGGGAAGTCCCTCCTACGAGCAGTACTTC	CASRKQGSPSYEQYF
.	many	TRBV7-9	TRBJ1-1	TGTGCCAGCGGGCGGCTTAGCACTGAAGCTTTCTTT	CASGRLSTEAFF
.	few	TRBV12-3/TRBV12-4	TRBJ1-5	TGTGCCAGCACCCTAGACAGTAGGATTAGCAATCAGCCCCAGCATTTT	CASTLDSRISNQPQHF
.	many	TRBV28	TRBJ1-4	TGTGCCAGCAGTTTAGGTGGCAGGCTGGATGAAAAACTGTTTTTT	CASSLGGRLDEKLFF